This record covers a single T cell receptor (beta chain). Antigen unknown. Sample treatment: some 20 received Ad26.COV2.S at low or high dose, single or two shots; 5 received placebo; per-sample allocation not given. Samples analyzed were those drawn on day 63 after the first vaccine or placebo injection. Donation came from an adult in Boston who was aged 18-55 years. The repertoire was sequenced with immunoSEQ multiplex PCR; TCRdb's copy has only in-frame clones and lacks some. The sample shows some 520,000 clones, around 88% of them seen only once. The data derive from a study of Ad26.COV2.S vaccination and SARS-CoV-2 variants. General study findings and limits: Considerable breadth of spike-specific CD8+ and CD4+ T cell responses has reportedly been documented following vaccination.

The CDR3 has 15 residues. J was trimmed by 5 bases and V by 3 bases; bases with no gene match: 8. Per germline, CDR1 MDHEN and CDR2 SYDVKM. This TCR derives from a person aged 18-65 years who received the Ad26.COV2.S COVID-19 vaccine or a placebo. The gene calls are TRBV28 and TRBJ2-7, with 9 bases lining up with TRBD1. The specimen was peripheral blood, collected in a trial of Ad26.COV2.S vaccine versus placebo. The DNA of the CDR3 is TGTGCCAGCAGTTTGGTAAGGACAGGGGTCCACGAGCAGTACTTC. Its translation is CASSLVRTGVHEQYF.